One sample yielded the 10 T cell receptor beta chains listed below, sequenced in a study of control samples from healthy donors and cancer patients. This table comes from immunoSEQ multiplex PCR, and its TCRdb copy is limited to in-frame clones, with some not included. The sample has about 75,000 clones, approximately 84% seen once. Sequenced input: blood. All receptors derive from a man aged 45-65 years in good health.

The chain carries TRBV7-3 and TRBJ2-1; 8 bases align to TRBD2. The CDR3 sequence is 16 residues long. V was clipped by 1 base and J by 6 bases; unmatched bases: 8. CDR1 and CDR2 (germline): SGHTA, FQGTGA. CDR3: CASSLMLSSGFNEQFF. The CDR3 region has the DNA TGTGCCAGCAGCTTAATGTTGTCTAGCGGGTTCAATGAGCAGTTCTTC.

The genes are TRBV30 and TRBJ2-7; D possibly corresponds to TRBD2 (6 bases). Germline CDR1 and CDR2: GTSNPN and SVGIG (reference sequence). This CDR3 is built from 15 residues. Trimming cost V 6 bases and J 0 bases, with 18 bases left between them. CDR3 sequence reads: CACRVWGEYSYEQYF. For the CDR3, the DNA is TGTGCCTGCCGGGTTTGGGGGGAATACTCCTACGAGCAGTACTTC.

This clone was seen once. This chain connects TRBV7-2 to TRBJ1-2, with D perhaps matching TRBD1 (5 bases). Germline V lookup: CDR1 SGHTA, CDR2 FQGNSA. There are 13 residues in the CDR3. V was shortened by 1 base and J by 7 bases, with 10 bases between the two germline ends. In DNA, the CDR3 is TGTGCCAGCAGCTTAGAAGGGACCGCTGGCTACACCTTC. It yields the protein CASSLEGTAGYTF.

The rearrangement uses TRBV25-1 and TRBJ2-7; D might be TRBD2 (6 bases). Germline V gives CDR1 MGHDK, CDR2 SYGVNS. With 5 bases removed from V and 3 bases from J, the gap between germline ends came to 14 bases. CDR3 length: 14 amino acids. CDR3 nucleotides: TGTGCCAGCAGTCCAAGCGGGTTCAGCTACGAGCAGTACTTC. Translating it yields CASSPSGFSYEQYF.

CDR3 loop: CASSEGIQGGKTQYF. The CDR3 DNA reads as TGTGCCAGCAGTGAAGGAATTCAGGGGGGAAAGACCCAGTACTTC. The V and J genes are TRBV2 and TRBJ2-5; a possible D gene is TRBD1 (7 bases). This CDR3 has 15 residues. Trimming pared 1 base from V and 6 bases from J, leaving 15 bases between. Germline CDR1 SNHLY, CDR2 FYNNEI.

This rearrangement joins TRBV19 to TRBJ2-7, with 7 bases aligning to TRBD1. Germline V gene lookup returns CDR1 LNHDA and CDR2 SQIVND (reference sequence). With V trimmed by 3 bases and J by 3 bases, 2 bases remained unmatched. The CDR3 is 13 residues long. The chain's CDR3 is CASSIRDSYEQYF. CDR3 sequence (DNA): TGTGCCAGTAGTATCCGGGACAGCTACGAGCAGTACTTC.

This chain uses TRBV7-2 with TRBJ1-6, with D uncertain. The CDR3 extends over 15 amino acids. V lost 5 bases and J lost 5, with 13 bases in between. Looked up from germline, CDR1 is SGHTA and CDR2 is FQGNSA. CDR3 DNA sequence: TGTGCCAGCAGCCCGGGCGTTAGCAATAATTCACCCCTCCACTTT. Encoded protein: CASSPGVSNNSPLHF.

The J gene is TRBJ2-1, the V gene TRBV5-1; D not certain. Germline loops: CDR1 SGHRS, CDR2 YFSETQ. Trimming cost V 2 bases and J 0 bases, with 6 bases left between them. This CDR3 is 14 amino acids long. CDR3 loop: CASSLQDSYNEQFF. The CDR3 DNA sequence: TGCGCCAGCAGCTTACAAGACTCCTACAATGAGCAGTTCTTC.

This clone has more than one count but fewer than ten. The chain recombines TRBV11-2 with TRBJ1-6; D possibly corresponds to TRBD1 (5 bases). The CDR3 has 14 amino acids. Between the trimmed V and J ends, which lost 5 bases and 10 bases, there was a span of 15 bases. CDR1 is SGHAT, CDR2 FQNNGV, per germline. The CDR3 region has the DNA TGTGCCAGCAGCACGCTCAGGGTTGACTCACCCCTCCACTTT. The encoded protein is CASSTLRVDSPLHF.

V is TRBV27 and J is TRBJ1-5; D uncertain. Germline values: CDR1 MNHEY, CDR2 SMNVEV (reference sequence). CDR3 size: 13 residues. V lost 2 bases and J lost 3, with 5 bases in between. CDR3 region: CASSLVLNQPQHF. The CDR3 nucleotides read TGTGCCAGCAGTTTAGTCCTCAATCAGCCCCAGCATTTT.